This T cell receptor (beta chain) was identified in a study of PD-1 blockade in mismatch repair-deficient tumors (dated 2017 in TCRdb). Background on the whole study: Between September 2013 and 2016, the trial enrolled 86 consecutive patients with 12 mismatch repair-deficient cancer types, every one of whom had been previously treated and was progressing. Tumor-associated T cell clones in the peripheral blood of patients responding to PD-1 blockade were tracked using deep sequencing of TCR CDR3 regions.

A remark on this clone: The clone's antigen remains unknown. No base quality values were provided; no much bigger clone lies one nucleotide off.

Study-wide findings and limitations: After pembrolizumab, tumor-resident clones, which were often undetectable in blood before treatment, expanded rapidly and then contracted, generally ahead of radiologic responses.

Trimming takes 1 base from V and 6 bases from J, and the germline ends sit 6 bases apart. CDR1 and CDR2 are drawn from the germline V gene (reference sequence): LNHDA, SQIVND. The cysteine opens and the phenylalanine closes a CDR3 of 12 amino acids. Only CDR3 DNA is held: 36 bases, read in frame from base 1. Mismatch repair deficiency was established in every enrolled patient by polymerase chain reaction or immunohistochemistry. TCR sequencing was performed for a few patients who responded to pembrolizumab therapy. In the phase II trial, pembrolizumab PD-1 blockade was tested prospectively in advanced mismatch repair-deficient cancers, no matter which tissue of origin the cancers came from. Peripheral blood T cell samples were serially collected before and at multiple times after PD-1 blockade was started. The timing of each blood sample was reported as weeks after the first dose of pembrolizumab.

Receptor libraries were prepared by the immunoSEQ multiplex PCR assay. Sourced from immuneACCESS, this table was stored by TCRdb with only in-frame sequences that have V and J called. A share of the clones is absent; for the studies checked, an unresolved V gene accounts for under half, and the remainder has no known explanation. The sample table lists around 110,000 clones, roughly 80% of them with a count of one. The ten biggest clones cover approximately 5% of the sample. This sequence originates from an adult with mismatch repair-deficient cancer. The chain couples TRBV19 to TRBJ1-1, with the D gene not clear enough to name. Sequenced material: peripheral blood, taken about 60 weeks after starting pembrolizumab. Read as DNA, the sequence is TGTGCCAGTAGTATAGGGTTCGCTGAAGCTTTCTTT. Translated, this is CASSIGFAEAFF.